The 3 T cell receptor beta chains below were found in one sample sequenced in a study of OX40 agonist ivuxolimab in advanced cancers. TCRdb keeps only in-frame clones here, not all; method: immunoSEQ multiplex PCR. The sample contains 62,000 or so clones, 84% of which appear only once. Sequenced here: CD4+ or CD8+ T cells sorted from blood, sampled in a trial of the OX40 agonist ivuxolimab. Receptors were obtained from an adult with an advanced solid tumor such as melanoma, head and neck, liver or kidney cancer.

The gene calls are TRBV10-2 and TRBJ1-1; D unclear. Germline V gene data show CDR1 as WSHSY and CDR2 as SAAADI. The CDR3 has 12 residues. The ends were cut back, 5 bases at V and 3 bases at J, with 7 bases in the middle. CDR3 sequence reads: CASSLRDTEAFF. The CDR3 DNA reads TGCGCCAGCAGTTTAAGGGACACTGAAGCTTTCTTT.

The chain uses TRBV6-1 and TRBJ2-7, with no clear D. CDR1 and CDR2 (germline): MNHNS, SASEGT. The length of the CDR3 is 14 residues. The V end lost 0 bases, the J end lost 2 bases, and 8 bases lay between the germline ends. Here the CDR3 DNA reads TGTGCCAGCAGTGAAGCGCATGGTCCCTACGAGCAGTACTTC. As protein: CASSEAHGPYEQYF.

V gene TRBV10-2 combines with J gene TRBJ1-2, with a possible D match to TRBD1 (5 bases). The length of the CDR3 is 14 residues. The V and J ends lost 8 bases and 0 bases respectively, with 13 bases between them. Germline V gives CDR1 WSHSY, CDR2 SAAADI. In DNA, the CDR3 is TGCGCCAGCCTAAGGGACGGAACTAACTATGGCTACACCTTC. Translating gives CASLRDGTNYGYTF.